The 11 T cell receptor beta chains listed next were all sequenced from one sample in a study of blood T cell repertoires in COVID-19. TCRdb's copy holds only in-frame clones and misses some; the assay was immunoSEQ multiplex PCR. The table records over 300,000 clones, 89% of them present only once. The specimen sequenced was peripheral blood. These receptor sequences come from a man between 18 and 29 years old who had recovered from COVID-19.

The chain combines TRBV3-1 (or the pseudogene TRBV3-2) with TRBJ1-3; D is unclear. CDR1 LGHDT and CDR2 YNNKEL come from the germline V gene (reference sequence). V was shortened by 0 bases and J by 0 bases, with 12 bases between the two germline ends. The CDR3 runs to 17 residues. CDR3 DNA sequence: TGTGCCAGCAGCCAAGATCTTTTTCAGTTCTCTGGAAACACCATATATTTT. Protein: CASSQDLFQFSGNTIYF.

This chain uses TRBV15 with TRBJ1-3, with D perhaps TRBD1 (5 bases). CDR1 and CDR2 (germline): LNHNV, YYDKDF (reference sequence). This CDR3 is built from 16 residues. V dropped 0 bases and J dropped 2 bases, with 11 bases sitting between them. CDR3 loop: CATSRDGGGPGNTIYF. CDR3 sequence (DNA): TGTGCCACCAGCAGAGATGGGGGAGGCCCTGGAAACACCATATATTTT.

The gene calls are TRBV10-2 and TRBJ1-4; no firm D call. This CDR3 is built from 13 residues. Germline V gene sequence: CDR1 WSHSY, CDR2 SAAADI. V was clipped by 8 bases and J by 8 bases, with 15 bases between them. CDR3 in DNA: TGCGCCAGCGCCGGACTCGGTGGGGAAAAACTGTTTTTT. The encoded protein is CASAGLGGEKLFF.

This chain links TRBV7-9 with TRBJ1-6, with no clear D. The V end was cut by 0 bases, the J end by 17 bases, with 11 bases between. This CDR3 comprises 12 residues. Germline values: CDR1 SEHNR, CDR2 FQNEAQ (reference sequence). The CDR3 bases are TGTGCCAGCAGCTTAGCAGGCCAGGCCGTCCACTTT. Its protein is CASSLAGQAVHF.

The V and J genes are TRBV6-5 and TRBJ1-4; D might be TRBD1 (6 bases). This CDR3 spans 13 amino acids. CDR1 is MNHEY, CDR2 SVGAGI, per germline. With 8 bases removed from V and 7 bases from J, the gap between germline ends came to 14 bases. The chain's CDR3 is CASGRGRGEKLFF. Written as DNA, the CDR3 is TGTGCCAGCGGGCGGGGGCGTGGTGAAAAACTGTTTTTT.

This clone has just one count. The chain uses TRBV5-1 and TRBJ1-1, with 12 nucleotides matching TRBD1. Looked up from germline, CDR1 is SGHRS and CDR2 is YFSETQ. V shed 2 bases and J 3 bases; nucleotides not matched to a gene: 20. The CDR3 has 21 amino acids. This CDR3 is CASSFSISSGTGGAWDTEAFF. In DNA, the CDR3 is TGCGCCAGCAGCTTCTCCATATCCTCCGGGACAGGGGGCGCGTGGGACACTGAAGCTTTCTTT. Full variable domain (rest looked up from reference TRBV5-1 and TRBJ1-1): KAGVTQTPRYLIKTRGQQVTLSCSPISGHRSVSWYQQTPGQGLQFLFEYFSETQRNKGNFPGRFSGRQFSNSRSEMNVSTLELGDSALYLCASSFSISSGTGGAWDTEAFFGQGTRLTVV.

This rearrangement joins TRBV5-1 to TRBJ1-1; 7 bases align to TRBD1. The CDR3 runs 14 residues. Germline CDR1 and CDR2: SGHRS and YFSETQ. V dropped 1 base and J dropped 7; count of bases not matched to a gene: 7. The CDR3 protein is CASSLIRGSDEAFF. The CDR3 DNA reads as TGCGCCAGCAGCTTGATCAGGGGGTCAGATGAAGCTTTCTTT.

This clone was observed once. The gene calls are TRBV11-2 and TRBJ1-1, with D perhaps matching TRBD1 (5 bases). V was trimmed by 2 bases and J by 2 bases, leaving 15 bases between them. This CDR3 contains 16 residues. CDR1 and CDR2 from the germline V gene are SGHAT and FQNNGV. CDR3 coding DNA: TGTGCCAGCAGCTTACGGGCAGGACAATCCAACACTGAAGCTTTCTTT. Its translation: CASSLRAGQSNTEAFF.

This clone was counted only a few times. The chain couples TRBV11-2 to TRBJ2-7, with D perhaps matching TRBD1 (6 bases). The CDR3 is 14 amino acids. CDR1 is SGHAT, CDR2 FQNNGV, per germline. The ends were cut back, 3 bases at V and 5 bases at J, with 14 bases in the middle. CDR3 nucleotides: TGTGCCAGCAGCTTTGGCAGGGGATCGGACGAGCAGTACTTC. Translation: CASSFGRGSDEQYF.

The rearrangement joins TRBV14 to TRBJ1-4; D is ambiguous. Trimming removed 1 base at V and 0 bases at J, with 12 bases between. CDR1 is SGHDN, CDR2 FVKESK, per germline. The CDR3 has 17 residues. The CDR3 loop is CASSQAFWRTTNEKLFF. CDR3 in DNA: TGTGCCAGCAGCCAAGCGTTCTGGAGAACAACTAATGAAAAACTGTTTTTT.

This rearrangement joins TRBV13 to TRBJ1-6; 8 nucleotides line up with TRBD1. V shed 3 bases and J 0 bases; nucleotides not matched to a gene: 10. The CDR3 sequence is 19 residues long. The germline gives CDR1 PRHDT, CDR2 FYEKMQ (reference sequence). The CDR3 region is CASSLRTGPSSSYNSPLHF. Written as DNA, the CDR3 is TGTGCCAGCAGCTTGAGGACAGGGCCCTCGAGCTCCTATAATTCACCCCTCCACTTT.